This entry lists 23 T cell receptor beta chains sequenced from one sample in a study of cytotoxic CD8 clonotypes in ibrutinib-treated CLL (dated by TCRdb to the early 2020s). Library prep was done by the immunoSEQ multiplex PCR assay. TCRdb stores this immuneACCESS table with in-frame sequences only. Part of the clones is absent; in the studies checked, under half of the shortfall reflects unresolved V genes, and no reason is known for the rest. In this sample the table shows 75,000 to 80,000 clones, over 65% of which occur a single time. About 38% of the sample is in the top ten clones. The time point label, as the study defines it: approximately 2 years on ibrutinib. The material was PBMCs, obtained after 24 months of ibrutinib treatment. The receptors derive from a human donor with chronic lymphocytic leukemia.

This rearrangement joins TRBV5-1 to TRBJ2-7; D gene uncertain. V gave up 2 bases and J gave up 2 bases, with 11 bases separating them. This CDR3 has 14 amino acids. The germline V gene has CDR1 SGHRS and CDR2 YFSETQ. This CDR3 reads CASSLSVTTYEQYF. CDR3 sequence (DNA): TGCGCCAGCAGCTTATCGGTTACTACCTACGAGCAGTACTTC.

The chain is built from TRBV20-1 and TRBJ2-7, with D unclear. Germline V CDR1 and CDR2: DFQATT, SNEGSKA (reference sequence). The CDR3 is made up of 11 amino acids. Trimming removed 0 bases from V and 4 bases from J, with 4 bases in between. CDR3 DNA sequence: TGCAGTGCTAGAGAAGGGTACGAGCAGTACTTC. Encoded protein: CSAREGYEQYF.

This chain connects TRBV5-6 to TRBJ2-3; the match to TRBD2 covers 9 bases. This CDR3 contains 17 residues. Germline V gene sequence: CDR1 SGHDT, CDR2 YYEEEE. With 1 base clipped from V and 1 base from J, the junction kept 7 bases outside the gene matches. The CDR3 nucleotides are TGTGCCAGCAGCTTGTTCCGAGCGGGAGGACGCACAGATACGCAGTATTTT. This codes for CASSLFRAGGRTDTQYF. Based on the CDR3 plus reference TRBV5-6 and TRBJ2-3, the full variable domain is DAGVTQSPTHLIKTRGQQVTLRCSPKSGHDTVSWYQQALGQGPQFIFQYYEEEERQRGNFPDRFSGHQFPNYSSELNVNALLLGDSALYLCASSLFRAGGRTDTQYFGPGTRLTVL.

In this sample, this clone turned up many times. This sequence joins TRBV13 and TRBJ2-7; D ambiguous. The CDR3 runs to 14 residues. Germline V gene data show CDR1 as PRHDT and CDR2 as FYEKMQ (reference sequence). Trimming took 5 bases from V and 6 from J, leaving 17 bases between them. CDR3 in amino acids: CASSPGPGTPEQYF. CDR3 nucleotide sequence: TGTGCCAGCAGCCCTGGACCCGGAACCCCCGAGCAGTACTTC.

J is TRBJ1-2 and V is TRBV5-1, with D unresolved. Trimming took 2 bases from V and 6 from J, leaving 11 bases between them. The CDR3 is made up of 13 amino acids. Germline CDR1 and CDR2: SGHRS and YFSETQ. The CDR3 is CASSFSGTDGYTF. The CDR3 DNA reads TGCGCCAGCAGCTTCTCAGGTACCGATGGCTACACCTTC.

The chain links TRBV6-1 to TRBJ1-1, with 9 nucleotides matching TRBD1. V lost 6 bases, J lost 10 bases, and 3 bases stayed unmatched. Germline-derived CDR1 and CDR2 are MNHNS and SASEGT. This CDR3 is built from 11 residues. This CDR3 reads CASRDRGTAFF. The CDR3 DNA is TGTGCCAGCAGAGACAGGGGGACAGCTTTCTTT.

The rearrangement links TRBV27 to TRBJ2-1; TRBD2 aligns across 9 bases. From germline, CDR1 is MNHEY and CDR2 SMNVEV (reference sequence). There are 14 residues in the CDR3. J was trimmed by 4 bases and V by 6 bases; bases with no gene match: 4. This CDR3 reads CASSRLAVYNEQFF. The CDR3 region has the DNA TGTGCCAGCAGCCGACTAGCGGTTTACAATGAGCAGTTCTTC.

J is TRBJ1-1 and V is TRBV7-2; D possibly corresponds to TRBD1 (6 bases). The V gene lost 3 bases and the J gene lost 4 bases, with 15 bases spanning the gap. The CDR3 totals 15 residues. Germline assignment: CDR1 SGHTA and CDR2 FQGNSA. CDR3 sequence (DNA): TGTGCCAGCAGCTTGTCGTCGGGGGCGCGCACTGAAGCTTTCTTT. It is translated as CASSLSSGARTEAFF.

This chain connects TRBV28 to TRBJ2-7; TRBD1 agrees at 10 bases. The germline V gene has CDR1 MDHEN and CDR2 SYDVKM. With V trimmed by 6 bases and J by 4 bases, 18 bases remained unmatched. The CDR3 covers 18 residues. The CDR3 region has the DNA TGTGCCAGCAGGTCCGGGTTTAGGTGGACAGGGGGAGAATACGAGCAGTACTTC. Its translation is CASRSGFRWTGGEYEQYF. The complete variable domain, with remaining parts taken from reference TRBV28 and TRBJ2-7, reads DVKVTQSSRYLVKRTGEKVFLECVQDMDHENMFWYRQDPGLGLRLIYFSYDVKMKEKGDIPEGYSVSREKKERFSLILESASTNQTSMYLCASRSGFRWTGGEYEQYFGPGTRLTVT.

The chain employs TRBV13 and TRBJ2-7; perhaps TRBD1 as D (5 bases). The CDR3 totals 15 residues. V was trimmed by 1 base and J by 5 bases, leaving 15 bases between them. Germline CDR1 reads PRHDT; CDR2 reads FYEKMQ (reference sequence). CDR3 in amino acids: CASSLASARVHEQYF. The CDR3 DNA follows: TGTGCCAGCAGCTTAGCCTCTGCCAGGGTCCACGAGCAGTACTTC.

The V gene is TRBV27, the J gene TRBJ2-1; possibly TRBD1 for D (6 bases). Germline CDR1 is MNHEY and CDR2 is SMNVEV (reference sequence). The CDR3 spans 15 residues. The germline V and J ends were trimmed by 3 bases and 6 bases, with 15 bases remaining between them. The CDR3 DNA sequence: TGTGCCAGCAGTTTCGGTGGACAGAGGGGCAATGAGCAGTTCTTC. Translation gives CASSFGGQRGNEQFF.

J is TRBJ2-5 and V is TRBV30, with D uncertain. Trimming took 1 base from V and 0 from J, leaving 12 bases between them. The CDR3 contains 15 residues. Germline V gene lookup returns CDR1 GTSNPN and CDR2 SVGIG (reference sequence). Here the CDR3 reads CAWSGSGGNQETQYF. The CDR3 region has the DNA TGTGCCTGGAGTGGGTCCGGTGGGAACCAAGAGACCCAGTACTTC.

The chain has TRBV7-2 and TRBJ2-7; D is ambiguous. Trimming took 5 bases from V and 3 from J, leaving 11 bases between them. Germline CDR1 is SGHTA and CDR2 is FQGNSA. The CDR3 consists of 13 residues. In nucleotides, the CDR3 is TGTGCCAGCAGCCCCGTCACAAGCTACGAGCAGTACTTC. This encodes CASSPVTSYEQYF.

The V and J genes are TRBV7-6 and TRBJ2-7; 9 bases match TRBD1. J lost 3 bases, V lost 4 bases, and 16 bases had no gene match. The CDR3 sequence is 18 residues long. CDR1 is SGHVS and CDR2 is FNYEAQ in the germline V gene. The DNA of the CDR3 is TGTGCCAGCAGCTCAAGGCCCGGGACAGGGTCGAGAGACTACGAGCAGTACTTC. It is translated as CASSSRPGTGSRDYEQYF.

The DNA for the CDR3 is TGTGCCAGCAGTTTCGACATCTCTGGGGCCAACGTCCTGACTTTC. This sequence encodes CASSFDISGANVLTF. This sequence joins TRBV27 and TRBJ2-6; D unclear. The CDR3 sequence is 15 residues long. The V gene lost 3 bases and the J gene lost 0 bases, with 6 bases spanning the gap. CDR1 is MNHEY and CDR2 is SMNVEV in the germline V gene (reference sequence).

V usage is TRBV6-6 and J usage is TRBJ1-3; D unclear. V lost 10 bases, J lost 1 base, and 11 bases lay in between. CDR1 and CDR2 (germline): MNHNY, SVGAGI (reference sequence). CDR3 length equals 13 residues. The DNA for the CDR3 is TGTGCCACCGTTCCAGGTTCTGGAAACACCATATATTTT. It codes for CATVPGSGNTIYF.

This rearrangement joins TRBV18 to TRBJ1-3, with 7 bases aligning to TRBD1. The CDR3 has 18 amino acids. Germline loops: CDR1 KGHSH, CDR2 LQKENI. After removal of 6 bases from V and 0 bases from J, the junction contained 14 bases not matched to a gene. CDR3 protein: CASSLYRGQWDSGNTIYF. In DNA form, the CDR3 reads TGTGCCAGCTCTCTCTATCGGGGACAGTGGGACTCTGGAAACACCATATATTTT.

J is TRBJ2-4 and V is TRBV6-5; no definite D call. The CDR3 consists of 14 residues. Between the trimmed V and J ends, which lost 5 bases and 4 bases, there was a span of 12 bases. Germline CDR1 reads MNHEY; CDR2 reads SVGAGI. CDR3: CASSSVGSKNIQYF. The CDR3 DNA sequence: TGTGCCAGCAGTAGTGTGGGGTCGAAAAACATTCAGTACTTC.

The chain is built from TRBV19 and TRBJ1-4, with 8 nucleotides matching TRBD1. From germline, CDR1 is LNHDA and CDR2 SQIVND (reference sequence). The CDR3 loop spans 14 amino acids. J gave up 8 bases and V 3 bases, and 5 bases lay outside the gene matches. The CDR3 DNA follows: TGTGCCAGTAGTATGAGGCAGGGGGCCGAAAAACTGTTTTTT. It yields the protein CASSMRQGAEKLFF.

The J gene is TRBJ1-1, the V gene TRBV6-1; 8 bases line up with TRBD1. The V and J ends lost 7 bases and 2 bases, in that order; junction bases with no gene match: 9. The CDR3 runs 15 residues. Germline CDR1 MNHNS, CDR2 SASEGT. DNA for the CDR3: TGTGCCAGCACCGACCAGGGGACAGGTAACACTGAAGCTTTCTTT. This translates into CASTDQGTGNTEAFF.

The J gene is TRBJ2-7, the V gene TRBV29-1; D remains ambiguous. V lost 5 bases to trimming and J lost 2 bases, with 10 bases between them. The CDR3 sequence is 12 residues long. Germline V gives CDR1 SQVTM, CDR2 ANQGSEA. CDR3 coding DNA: TGCAGCGTTAAAGCGAGCGCCTACGAGCAGTACTTC. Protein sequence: CSVKASAYEQYF.

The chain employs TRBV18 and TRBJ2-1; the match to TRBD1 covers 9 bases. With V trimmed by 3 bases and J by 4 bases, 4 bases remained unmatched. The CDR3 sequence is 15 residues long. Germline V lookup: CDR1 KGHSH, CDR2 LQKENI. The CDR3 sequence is CASSPTGQGYNEQFF. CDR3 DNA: TGTGCCAGCTCACCGACGGGACAGGGATACAATGAGCAGTTCTTC.

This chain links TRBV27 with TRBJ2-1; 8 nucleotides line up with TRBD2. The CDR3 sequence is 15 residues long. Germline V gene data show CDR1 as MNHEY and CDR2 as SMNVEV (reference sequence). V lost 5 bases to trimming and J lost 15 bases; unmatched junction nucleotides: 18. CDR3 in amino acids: CASSPYGRAKSKGFF. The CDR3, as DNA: TGTGCCAGCAGTCCCTACGGGAGGGCCAAGTCGAAGGGGTTCTTC.